The sequence of this T cell receptor beta chain was determined in a study of T cell clonotyping in hematopoietic cell transplantation. As for the study in general: Pretransplant recipient samples were taken after cytoreduction. General study findings and limits: Without cell sorting, CD4 versus CD8 contributions remain unresolved. Higher Inverse Simpson Index values in graft donor and pretransplant recipient predicted broader posttransplant TCR diversity. After transplant, recipient diversity fell while pathologically expanded clonotypes grew through day 180.

Trimming removed 2 bases at V and 8 bases at J, with 6 bases between. The germline gives CDR1 SEHNR, CDR2 FQNEAQ (reference sequence). This CDR3 is 12 amino acids long. Noted time point: recipient sample about 28 days before transplant, after cytoreduction. The table came from immunoSEQ multiplex PCR; TCRdb's copy has only in-frame clones and leaves some out. The data show some 28,000 clones, with roughly 85% seen just once and approximately 1.8% held by the top ten. This clone was seen a few times. Its specificity is unknown. The receptor was isolated from a man aged 40-50 years with acute myeloid leukemia. Some clones in this sample may be carry-over from other donors' samples. The source was peripheral blood mononuclear cells, collected before stem cell transplant. The chain employs TRBV7-9 and TRBJ2-2; D is ambiguous. CDR3 sequence: CASSLSRGELFF. Here the CDR3 DNA reads TGTGCCAGCAGCTTATCCCGAGGGGAGCTGTTTTTT.